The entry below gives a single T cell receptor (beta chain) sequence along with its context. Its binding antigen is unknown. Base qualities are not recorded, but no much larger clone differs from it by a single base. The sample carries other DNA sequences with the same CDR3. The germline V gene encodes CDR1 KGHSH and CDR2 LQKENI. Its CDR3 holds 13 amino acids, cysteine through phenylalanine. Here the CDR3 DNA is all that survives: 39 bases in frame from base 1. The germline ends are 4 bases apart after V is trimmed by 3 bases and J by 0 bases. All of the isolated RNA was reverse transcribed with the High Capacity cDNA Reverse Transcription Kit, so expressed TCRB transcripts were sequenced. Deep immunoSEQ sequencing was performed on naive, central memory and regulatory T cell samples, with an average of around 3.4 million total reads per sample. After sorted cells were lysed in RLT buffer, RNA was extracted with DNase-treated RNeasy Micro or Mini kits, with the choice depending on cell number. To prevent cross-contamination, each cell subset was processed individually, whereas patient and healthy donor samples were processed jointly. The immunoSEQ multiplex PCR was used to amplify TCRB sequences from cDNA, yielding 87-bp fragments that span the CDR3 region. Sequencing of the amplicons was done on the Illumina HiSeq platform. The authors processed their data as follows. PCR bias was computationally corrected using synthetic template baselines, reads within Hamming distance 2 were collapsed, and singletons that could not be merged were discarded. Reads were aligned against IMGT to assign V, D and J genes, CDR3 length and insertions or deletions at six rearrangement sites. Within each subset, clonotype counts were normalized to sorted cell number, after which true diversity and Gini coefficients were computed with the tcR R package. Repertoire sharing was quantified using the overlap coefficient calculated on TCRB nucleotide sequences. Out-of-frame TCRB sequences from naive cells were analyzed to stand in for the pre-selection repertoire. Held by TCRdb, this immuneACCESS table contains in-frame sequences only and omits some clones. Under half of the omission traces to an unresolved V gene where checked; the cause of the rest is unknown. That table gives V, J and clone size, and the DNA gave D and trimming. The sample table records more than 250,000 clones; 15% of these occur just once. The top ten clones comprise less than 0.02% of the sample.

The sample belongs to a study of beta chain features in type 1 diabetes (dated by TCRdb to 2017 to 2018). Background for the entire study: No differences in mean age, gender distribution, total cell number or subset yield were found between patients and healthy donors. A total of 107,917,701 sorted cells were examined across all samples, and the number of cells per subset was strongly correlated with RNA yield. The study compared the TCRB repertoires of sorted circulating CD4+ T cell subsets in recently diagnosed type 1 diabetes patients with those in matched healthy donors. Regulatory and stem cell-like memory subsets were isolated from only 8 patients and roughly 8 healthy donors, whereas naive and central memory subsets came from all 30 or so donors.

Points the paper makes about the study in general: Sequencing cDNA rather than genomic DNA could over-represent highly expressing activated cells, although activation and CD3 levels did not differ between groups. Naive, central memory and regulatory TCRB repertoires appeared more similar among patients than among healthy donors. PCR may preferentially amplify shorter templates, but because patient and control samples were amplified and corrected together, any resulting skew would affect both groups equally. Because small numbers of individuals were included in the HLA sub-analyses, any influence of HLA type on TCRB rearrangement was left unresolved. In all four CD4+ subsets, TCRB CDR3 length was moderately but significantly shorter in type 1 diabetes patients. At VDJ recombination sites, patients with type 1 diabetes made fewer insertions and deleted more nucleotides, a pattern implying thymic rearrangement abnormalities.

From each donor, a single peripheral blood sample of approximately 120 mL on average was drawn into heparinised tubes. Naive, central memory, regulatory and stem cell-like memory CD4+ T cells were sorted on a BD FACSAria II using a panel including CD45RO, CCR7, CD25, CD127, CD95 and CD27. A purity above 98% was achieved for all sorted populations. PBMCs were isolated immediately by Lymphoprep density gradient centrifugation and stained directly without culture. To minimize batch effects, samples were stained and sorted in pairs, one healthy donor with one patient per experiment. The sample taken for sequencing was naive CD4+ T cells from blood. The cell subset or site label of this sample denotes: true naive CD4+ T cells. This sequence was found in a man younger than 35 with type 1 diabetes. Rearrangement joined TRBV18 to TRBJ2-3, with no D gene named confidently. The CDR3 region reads CASSPTSTDTQYF. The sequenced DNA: TGTGCCAGCTCACCGACTAGCACAGATACGCAGTATTTT.